The source of this T cell receptor beta chain is a study of blood T cell repertoires in COVID-19. CDR1 and CDR2 from the germline V gene are LNHDA and SQIVND (reference sequence). The CDR3 is 15 residues long. The ends lost 8 bases at V and 5 bases at J; junction bases unmatched: 13. The repertoire was sequenced with immunoSEQ multiplex PCR; TCRdb's copy has only in-frame clones and lacks some. In the table there are approximately 50,000 clones, more than 85% of which are singletons. This chain uses TRBV19 with TRBJ2-7, with 9 bases that match TRBD1. This TCR was recovered from a man aged 50 to 59 with active COVID-19. Specimen: peripheral blood. The CDR3 DNA follows: TGTGCCAGTTCTTACGGGACAGGGCGACTCAACGAGCAGTACTTC. Residues: CASSYGTGRLNEQYF.